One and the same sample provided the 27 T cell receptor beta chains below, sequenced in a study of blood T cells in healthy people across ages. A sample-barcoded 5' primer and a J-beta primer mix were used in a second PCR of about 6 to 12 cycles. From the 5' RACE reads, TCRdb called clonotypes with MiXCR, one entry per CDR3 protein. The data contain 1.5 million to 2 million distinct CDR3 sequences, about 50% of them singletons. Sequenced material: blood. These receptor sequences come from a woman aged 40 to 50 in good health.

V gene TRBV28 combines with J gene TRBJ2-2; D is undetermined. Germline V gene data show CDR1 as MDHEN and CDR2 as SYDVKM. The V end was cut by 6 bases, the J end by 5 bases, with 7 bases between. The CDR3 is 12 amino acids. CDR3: CASSTSTGELFF. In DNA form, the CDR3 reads TGTGCCAGCAGCACCTCAACCGGGGAGCTGTTTTTT.

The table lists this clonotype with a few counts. CDR3 DNA sequence: TGTGCCAGCAGCACCCGACTAGCCGGGGCCCAAGAGACCCAGTACTTC. As protein: CASSTRLAGAQETQYF. The V and J genes are TRBV11-2 and TRBJ2-5; 7 bases match TRBD2. Germline V gene sequence: CDR1 SGHAT, CDR2 FQNNGV. Losses at the gene ends were 5 bases for V and 1 base for J; bases not matched to a gene: 10. The CDR3 consists of 16 residues.

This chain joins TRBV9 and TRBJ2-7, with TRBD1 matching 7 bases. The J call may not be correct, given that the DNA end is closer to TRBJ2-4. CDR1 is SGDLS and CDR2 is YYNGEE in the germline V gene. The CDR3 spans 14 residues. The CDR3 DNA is TGTGCCAGCAGCGCCGGGACAGTAGAAAACATTCAGTACTTC. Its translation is CASSAGTVENIQYF.

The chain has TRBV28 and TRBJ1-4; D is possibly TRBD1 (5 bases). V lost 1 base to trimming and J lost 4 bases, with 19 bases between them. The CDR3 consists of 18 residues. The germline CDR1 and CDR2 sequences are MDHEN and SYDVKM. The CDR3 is CASSLSSGRALVNEKLFF. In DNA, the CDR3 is TGTGCCAGCAGTTTATCCTCAGGGAGGGCATTGGTTAATGAAAAACTGTTTTTT.

The CDR3 loop is CAHGVSNNEQFF. The CDR3 nucleotides are TGTGCTCACGGCGTCTCCAATAATGAGCAGTTCTTC. The chain employs TRBV6-2 or TRBV6-3 and TRBJ2-1; D remains ambiguous. Germline lookup yields CDR1 MNHEY and CDR2 SVGEGT. This CDR3 has 12 amino acids.

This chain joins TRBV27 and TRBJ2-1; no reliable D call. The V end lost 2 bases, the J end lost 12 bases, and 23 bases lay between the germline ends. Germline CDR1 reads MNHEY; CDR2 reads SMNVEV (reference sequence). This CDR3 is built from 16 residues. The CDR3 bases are TGTGCCAGCAGTTTAACTGTTGCCAGATACCTATCCGGGCAGTTCTTC. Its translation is CASSLTVARYLSGQFF.

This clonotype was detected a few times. The CDR3 region has the DNA TGTGCCAGCAGTTTATTTGTAGGGCAGAGCGGCTACACCTTC. This translates into CASSLFVGQSGYTF. This chain links TRBV12-3 or TRBV12-4 with TRBJ1-2; D unclear. The germline V and J ends were trimmed by 2 bases and 8 bases, with 15 bases remaining between them. The CDR3 sequence is 14 residues long.

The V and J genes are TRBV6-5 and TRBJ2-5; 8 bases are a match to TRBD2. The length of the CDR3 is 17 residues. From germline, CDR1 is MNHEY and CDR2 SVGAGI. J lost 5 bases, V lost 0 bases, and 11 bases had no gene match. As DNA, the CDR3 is TGTGCCAGCAGTTACTCTTCATCGGCTAGCGGGCGCGAGACCCAGTACTTC. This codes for CASSYSSSASGRETQYF.

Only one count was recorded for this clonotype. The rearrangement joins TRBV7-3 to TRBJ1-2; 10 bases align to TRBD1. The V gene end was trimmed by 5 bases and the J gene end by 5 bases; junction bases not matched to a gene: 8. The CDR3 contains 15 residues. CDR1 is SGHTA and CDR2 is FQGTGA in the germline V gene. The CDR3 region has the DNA TGTGCCAGCAGCCGCTCCGGGACAGGGGATTATGGCTACACCTTC. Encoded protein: CASSRSGTGDYGYTF.

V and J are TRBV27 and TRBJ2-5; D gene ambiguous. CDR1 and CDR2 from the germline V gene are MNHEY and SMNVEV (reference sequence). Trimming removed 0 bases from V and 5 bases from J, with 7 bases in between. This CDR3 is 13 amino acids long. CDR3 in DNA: TGTGCCAGCAGTTTATCGTACGCGGAGACCCAGTACTTC. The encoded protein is CASSLSYAETQYF.

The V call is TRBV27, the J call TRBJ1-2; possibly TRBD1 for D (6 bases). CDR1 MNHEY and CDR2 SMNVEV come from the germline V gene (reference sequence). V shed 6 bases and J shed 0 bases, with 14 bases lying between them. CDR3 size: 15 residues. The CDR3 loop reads CASRRGGLANYGYTF. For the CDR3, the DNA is TGTGCCAGCAGACGAGGGGGACTAGCTAACTATGGCTACACCTTC.

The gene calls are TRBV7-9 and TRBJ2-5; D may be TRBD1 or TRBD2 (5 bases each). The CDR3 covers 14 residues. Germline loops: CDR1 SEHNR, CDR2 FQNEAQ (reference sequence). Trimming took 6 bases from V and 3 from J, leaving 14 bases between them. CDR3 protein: CASSSVRDEETQYF. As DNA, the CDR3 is TGTGCCAGCAGTTCGGTGAGGGACGAAGAGACCCAGTACTTC.

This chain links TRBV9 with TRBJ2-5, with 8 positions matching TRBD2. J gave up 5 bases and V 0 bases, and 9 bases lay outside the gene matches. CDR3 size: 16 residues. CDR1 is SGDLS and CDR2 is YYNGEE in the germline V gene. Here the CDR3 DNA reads TGTGCCAGCAGCGTAGGCATCGGGGGGGCATGGGAGACCCAGTACTTC. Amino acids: CASSVGIGGAWETQYF.

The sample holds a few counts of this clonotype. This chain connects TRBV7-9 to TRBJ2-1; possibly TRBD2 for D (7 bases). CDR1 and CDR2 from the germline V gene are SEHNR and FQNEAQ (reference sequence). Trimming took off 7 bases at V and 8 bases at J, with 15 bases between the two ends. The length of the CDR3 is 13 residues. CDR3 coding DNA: TGTGCCAGCACCAAAGGGGGGGTGTATGAGCAGTTCTTC. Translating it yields CASTKGGVYEQFF.

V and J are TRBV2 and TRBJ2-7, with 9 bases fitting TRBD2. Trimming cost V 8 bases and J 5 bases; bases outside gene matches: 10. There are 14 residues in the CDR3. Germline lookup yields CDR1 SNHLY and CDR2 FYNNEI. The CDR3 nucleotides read TGTGCCAGCCAACTAGGCGGGGGGGCCCACGAGCAGTACTTC. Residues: CASQLGGGAHEQYF.

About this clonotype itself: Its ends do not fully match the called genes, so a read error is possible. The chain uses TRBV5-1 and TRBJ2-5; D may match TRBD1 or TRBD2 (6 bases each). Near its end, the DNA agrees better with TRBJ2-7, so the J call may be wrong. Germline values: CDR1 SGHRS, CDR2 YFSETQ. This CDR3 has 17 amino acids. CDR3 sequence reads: CASRLDPLSRGGNEQYF. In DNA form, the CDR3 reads TGCGCCAGCAGATTGGACCCGTTATCCAGGGGAGGTAACGAGCAGTACTTC.

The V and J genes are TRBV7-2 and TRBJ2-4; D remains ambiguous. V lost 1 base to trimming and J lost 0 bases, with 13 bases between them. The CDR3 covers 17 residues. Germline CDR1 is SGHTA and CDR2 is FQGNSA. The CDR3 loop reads CASSLVGLTLAKNIQYF. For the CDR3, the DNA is TGTGCCAGCAGCTTAGTTGGGTTGACTCTAGCCAAAAACATTCAGTACTTC. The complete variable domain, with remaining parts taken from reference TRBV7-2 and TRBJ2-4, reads GAGVSQSPSNKVTEKGKDVELRCDPISGHTALYWYRQSLGQGLEFLIYFQGNSAPDKSGLPSDRFSAERTGGSVSTLTIQRTQQEDSAVYLCASSLVGLTLAKNIQYFGAGTRLSVL.

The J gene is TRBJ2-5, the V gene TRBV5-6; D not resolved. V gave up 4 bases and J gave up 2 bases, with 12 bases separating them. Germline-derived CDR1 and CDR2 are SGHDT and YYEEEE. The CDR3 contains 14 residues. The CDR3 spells CASSVVAQQETQYF. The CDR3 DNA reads TGTGCCAGCAGCGTGGTTGCGCAGCAAGAGACCCAGTACTTC.

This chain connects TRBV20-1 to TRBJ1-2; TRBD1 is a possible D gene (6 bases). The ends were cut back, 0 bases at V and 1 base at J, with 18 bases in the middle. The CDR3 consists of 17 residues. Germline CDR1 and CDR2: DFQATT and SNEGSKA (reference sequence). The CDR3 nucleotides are TGCAGTGCTAGAGATAGGGGGGATCCAGGGAATAACTATGGCTACACCTTC. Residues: CSARDRGDPGNNYGYTF.

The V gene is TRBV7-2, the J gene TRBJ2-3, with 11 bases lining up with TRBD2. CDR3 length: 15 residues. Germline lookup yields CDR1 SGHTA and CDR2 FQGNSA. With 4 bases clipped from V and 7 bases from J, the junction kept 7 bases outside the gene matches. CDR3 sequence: CASSYSGGVVNTQYF. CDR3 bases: TGTGCCAGCAGCTATAGCGGGGGGGTCGTTAATACGCAGTATTTT.

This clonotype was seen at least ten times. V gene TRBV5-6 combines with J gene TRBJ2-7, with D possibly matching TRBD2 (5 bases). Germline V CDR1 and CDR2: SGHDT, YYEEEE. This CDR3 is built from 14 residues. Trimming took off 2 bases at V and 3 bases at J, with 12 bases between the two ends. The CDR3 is CASSLGLGNYEQYF. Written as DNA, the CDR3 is TGTGCCAGCAGCTTAGGGCTCGGGAACTACGAGCAGTACTTC.

CDR3 residues: CASSQADSSTDTQYF. The DNA of the CDR3 is TGCGCCAGCAGCCAAGCGGACAGCAGCACAGATACGCAGTATTTT. The rearrangement uses TRBV4-3 and TRBJ2-3, with TRBD1 as a possible D gene (6 bases). V shed 1 base and J shed 0 bases, with 8 bases lying between them. CDR1 is LGHNA, CDR2 YSLEER, per germline. The CDR3 length is 15 residues.

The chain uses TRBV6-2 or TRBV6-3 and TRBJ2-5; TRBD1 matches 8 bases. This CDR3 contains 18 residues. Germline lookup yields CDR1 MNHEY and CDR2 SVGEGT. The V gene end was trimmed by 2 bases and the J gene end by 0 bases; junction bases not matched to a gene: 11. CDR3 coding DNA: TGTGCCAGCAGTTACCCGGAGGACAGGGCCCTGTACCAAGAGACCCAGTACTTC. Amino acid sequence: CASSYPEDRALYQETQYF.

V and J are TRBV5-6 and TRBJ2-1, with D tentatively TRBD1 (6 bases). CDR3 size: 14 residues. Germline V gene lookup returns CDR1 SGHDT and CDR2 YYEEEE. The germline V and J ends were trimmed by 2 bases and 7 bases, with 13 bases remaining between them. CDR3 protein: CASSFGQGFNEQFF. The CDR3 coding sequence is TGTGCCAGCAGCTTCGGTCAGGGGTTTAATGAGCAGTTCTTC.

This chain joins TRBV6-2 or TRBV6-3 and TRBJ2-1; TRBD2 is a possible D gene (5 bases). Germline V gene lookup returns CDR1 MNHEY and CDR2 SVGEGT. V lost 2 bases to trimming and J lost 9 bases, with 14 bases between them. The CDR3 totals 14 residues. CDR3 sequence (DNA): TGTGCCAGCAGTTACGCTAGACTCGCGGGTGAGCAGTTCTTC. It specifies CASSYARLAGEQFF.

The CDR3 DNA reads as TGCAGTCCAGGAGGGGGGACCACTAACTATGGCTACACCTTC. It encodes CSPGGGTTNYGYTF. This sequence joins TRBV20-1 and TRBJ1-2; D possibly corresponds to TRBD1 (6 bases). The CDR3 is made up of 14 amino acids. V was cut by 8 bases and J by 0 bases, with 16 bases left in between. Germline V gene data show CDR1 as DFQATT and CDR2 as SNEGSKA (reference sequence).

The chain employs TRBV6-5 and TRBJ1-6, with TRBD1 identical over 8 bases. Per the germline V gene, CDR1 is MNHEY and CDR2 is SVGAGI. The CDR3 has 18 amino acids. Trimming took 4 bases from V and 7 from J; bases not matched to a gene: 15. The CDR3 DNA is TGTGCCAGCAGTTTCACCCCCATCACAGGGGGACAGAATTCACCCCTCCACTTT. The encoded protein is CASSFTPITGGQNSPLHF.